Listed below are T cell receptor beta chains from one sample, sequenced in a study of T cells in Graves' hyperthyroidism and ophthalmopathy. TCRdb ran MiXCR on the multiplex PCR reads and lists one entry per CDR3 protein. The profile shows hundreds of thousands of distinct CDR3 sequences, about 15% of them singletons. Sample: blood. The receptors were sampled from a man between 18 and 35 years old with Graves' ophthalmopathy. Both conserved end residues are part of each CDR3. The order of the fields is CDR3 protein, CDR3 DNA, clone size, V gene, D gene, J gene. The D gene is left open where the match is weak. Clone sizes are given selectively: once, few, many, or a class where the clone is expanded.

CDR3: CASTKGGQLTETQYF
DNA: TGCGCCAGCACCAAAGGTGGACAGCTCACAGAGACCCAGTACTTC
size: .
V: TRBV5-1
D: .
J: TRBJ2-5

CDR3: CAWTGNLNTEAFF
DNA: TGTGCCTGGACCGGGAACTTGAACACTGAAGCTTTCTTT
size: many
V: TRBV30
D: .
J: TRBJ1-1

CDR3: CASSSLGPSGANVLTF
DNA: TGTGCCAGCAGCTCCCTAGGGCCCTCTGGGGCCAACGTCCTGACTTTC
size: .
V: TRBV7-6
D: .
J: TRBJ2-6

CDR3: CASSDFGTGLSYEQYF
DNA: TGTGCCAGCAGTGACTTCGGGACAGGCCTATCCTACGAGCAGTACTTC
size: many
V: TRBV6-1
D: TRBD1
J: TRBJ2-7

CDR3: CASRAGLAYEQYF
DNA: TGTGCCAGCCGGGCAGGTTTAGCCTACGAGCAGTACTTC
size: few
V: TRBV12-3/TRBV12-4
D: .
J: TRBJ2-7

CDR3: CASGVGRLAGEYEQYF
DNA: TGTGCCAGCGGAGTTGGCCGTCTAGCGGGAGAGTACGAGCAGTACTTC
size: many
V: TRBV6-1
D: TRBD2
J: TRBJ2-7

CDR3: CAWRAGVTLWETQYF
DNA: TGTGCCTGGAGGGCGGGAGTCACTCTCTGGGAGACCCAGTACTTC
size: few
V: TRBV30
D: TRBD2
J: TRBJ2-5

CDR3: CASSQGLAGGGQETQYF
DNA: TGCGCCAGCAGCCAGGGACTAGCGGGGGGGGGCCAAGAGACCCAGTACTTC
size: many
V: TRBV4-1
D: TRBD2
J: TRBJ2-5

CDR3: CSASQDNYGYTF
DNA: TGCAGTGCTAGTCAAGATAACTATGGCTACACCTTC
size: .
V: TRBV20-1
D: .
J: TRBJ1-2

CDR3: CSAGRSQETQYF
DNA: TGCAGCGCGGGACGGTCCCAAGAGACCCAGTACTTC
size: .
V: TRBV29-1
D: .
J: TRBJ2-5

CDR3: CASSQDHSETQYF
DNA: TGTGCCAGCAGCCAAGATCACTCGGAGACCCAGTACTTC
size: many
V: TRBV3-1
D: .
J: TRBJ2-5

CDR3: CASSLALGNMNTEAFF
DNA: TGCGCCAGCAGCTTGGCCTTGGGGAACATGAACACTGAAGCTTTCTTT
size: few
V: TRBV5-1
D: .
J: TRBJ1-1

CDR3: CASSSMGGTYGYTF
DNA: TGTGCCAGCAGCTCTATGGGGGGAACCTATGGCTACACCTTC
size: many
V: TRBV7-8
D: .
J: TRBJ1-2

CDR3: CASTIKGAASNSPLHF
DNA: TGTGCCAGCACCATCAAGGGGGCAGCGTCTAATTCACCCCTCCACTTT
size: many
V: TRBV6-1
D: TRBD1
J: TRBJ1-6

CDR3: CASSRGDRGNEKLFF
DNA: TGTGCCAGCAGCAGAGGGGACAGGGGAAACGAAAAACTGTTTTTT
size: many
V: TRBV7-9
D: TRBD1
J: TRBJ1-4

CDR3: CASSIIQGAPGELFF
DNA: TGTGCCAGTAGTATAATCCAGGGGGCCCCCGGGGAGCTGTTTTTT
size: many
V: TRBV19
D: TRBD1
J: TRBJ2-2

CDR3: CASSPGERATDTQYF
DNA: TGTGCCAGCTCACCAGGGGAAAGGGCCACAGATACGCAGTATTTT
size: many
V: TRBV18
D: .
J: TRBJ2-3

CDR3: CASSDGGYTF
DNA: TGTGCCAGCAGTGACGGTGGCTACACCTTC
size: few
V: TRBV6-1
D: .
J: TRBJ1-2

CDR3: CASSFGRVGTGDYTF
DNA: TGTGCCAGCAGTTTTGGCCGAGTAGGGACAGGTGACTACACCTTC
size: many
V: TRBV12-3/TRBV12-4
D: TRBD1
J: TRBJ1-2

CDR3: CASSVTGEKLFF
DNA: TGTGCCAGCAGCGTGACAGGGGAAAAACTGTTTTTT
size: .
V: TRBV7-9
D: TRBD1
J: TRBJ1-4

CDR3: CASSWGPAGYGYTF
DNA: TGTGCCAGCAGCTGGGGGCCGGCGGGCTATGGCTACACCTTC
size: many
V: TRBV11-2
D: .
J: TRBJ1-2

CDR3: CAISEEQGARNEQFF
DNA: TGTGCCATCAGTGAGGAACAGGGGGCGAGGAATGAGCAGTTCTTC
size: many
V: TRBV10-3
D: TRBD1
J: TRBJ2-1

CDR3: CASSYITTDTQYF
DNA: TGTGCCAGCAGTTACATTACCACAGATACGCAGTATTTT
size: many
V: TRBV6-2/TRBV6-3
D: .
J: TRBJ2-3

CDR3: CASSLNRDGEAFF
DNA: TGTGCCAGCAGTTTAAACAGGGATGGTGAAGCTTTCTTT
size: many
V: TRBV12-3/TRBV12-4
D: .
J: TRBJ1-1

CDR3: CASSSARGEQFF
DNA: TGTGCCAGCAGCTCCGCTCGGGGCGAGCAGTTCTTC
size: many
V: TRBV5-6
D: .
J: TRBJ2-1

CDR3: CASSPQQLLNTEAFF
DNA: TGTGCCAGCTCACCCCAACAGCTTCTCAACACTGAAGCTTTCTTT
size: .
V: TRBV18
D: .
J: TRBJ1-1

CDR3: CASSQDWAEAFF
DNA: TGTGCCAGCAGCCAAGATTGGGCTGAAGCTTTCTTT
size: .
V: TRBV14
D: .
J: TRBJ1-1

CDR3: CAWRRLGLKEGYTF
DNA: TGTGCCTGGAGGAGGCTAGGACTCAAAGAGGGCTACACCTTC
size: many
V: TRBV30
D: .
J: TRBJ1-2

CDR3: CASNGGLGGNSPLHF
DNA: TGTGCCAGCAACGGTGGATTGGGCGGGAATTCACCCCTCCACTTT
size: many
V: TRBV2
D: .
J: TRBJ1-6

CDR3: CAWSVLGTGGAGQYF
DNA: TGTGCCTGGAGTGTACTGGGGACAGGGGGCGCCGGGCAGTACTTC
size: .
V: TRBV30
D: TRBD1
J: TRBJ2-7

CDR3: CASSLGSGANVLTF
DNA: TGTGCCAGCAGCTTAGGCTCTGGGGCCAACGTCCTGACTTTC
size: many
V: TRBV5-1
D: .
J: TRBJ2-6

CDR3: CATLLAGAPGELFF
DNA: TGTGCCACTCTCCTAGCGGGGGCTCCCGGGGAGCTGTTTTTT
size: few
V: TRBV12-3/TRBV12-4
D: TRBD2
J: TRBJ2-2

CDR3: CAWSPSGYYSGANVLTF
DNA: TGTGCCTGGAGCCCATCGGGGTACTACTCTGGGGCCAACGTCCTGACTTTC
size: .
V: TRBV30
D: .
J: TRBJ2-6

CDR3: CASSYTSLGETQYF
DNA: TGTGCCAGCAGTTACACTAGCCTTGGAGAGACCCAGTACTTC
size: many
V: TRBV6-6
D: .
J: TRBJ2-5

CDR3: CAISGQGRHEQYF
DNA: TGTGCCATCAGCGGACAGGGTCGTCACGAGCAGTACTTC
size: many
V: TRBV10-3
D: TRBD1
J: TRBJ2-7

CDR3: CASSRTPAYEQYF
DNA: TGTGCCAGCAGTCGGACTCCCGCCTACGAGCAGTACTTC
size: many
V: TRBV5-5
D: .
J: TRBJ2-7

CDR3: CATSDLRSTTGELFF
DNA: TGTGCCACCAGTGATCTGAGAAGTACCACCGGGGAGCTGTTTTTT
size: .
V: TRBV24-1
D: .
J: TRBJ2-2

CDR3: CASSLRSNEKLFF
DNA: TGTGCCAGCAGCTTACGCAGTAATGAAAAACTGTTTTTT
size: few
V: TRBV7-9
D: .
J: TRBJ1-4

CDR3: CASSYGGAWGNEQFF
DNA: TGTGCCAGCAGTTACGGGGGGGCCTGGGGAAATGAGCAGTTCTTC
size: .
V: TRBV6-6
D: .
J: TRBJ2-1

CDR3: CASSPRPGEGSSDYGYTF
DNA: TGTGCCAGCAGCCCCCGTCCGGGAGAGGGTTCTAGTGACTATGGCTACACCTTC
size: .
V: TRBV9
D: .
J: TRBJ1-2

CDR3: CASSLGRDRGRVGYSPLHF
DNA: TGTGCCAGCAGCTTAGGTCGTGACAGGGGGCGCGTTGGATATTCACCCCTCCACTTT
size: .
V: TRBV7-2
D: TRBD1
J: TRBJ1-6